This T cell receptor (beta chain) came from a study of blood T cells in healthy people across ages. This clonotype was observed a handful of times. A J-beta primer mix and a sample-barcoded 5' primer were used in a second PCR of roughly 6 to 12 cycles. TCRdb used MiXCR to reprocess the 5' RACE reads, holding one entry per CDR3 protein. The sample shows roughly 2 million distinct CDR3 sequences, around half of them seen only once. The specimen was blood. The clonotype was recovered from a woman in her thirties or forties in good health.

This CDR3 is CASTVQNKNIQYF. DNA of the CDR3: TGTGCCAGCACCGTCCAAAACAAAAACATTCAGTACTTC. The chain links TRBV5-6 to TRBJ2-4; D not resolved. V lost 6 bases and J 3 bases, leaving 10 bases between the germline ends. The CDR3 sequence is 13 residues long. CDR1 is SGHDT and CDR2 is YYEEEE in the germline V gene.